This passage covers 15 T cell receptor beta chains from one sample sequenced in a study. From the 5' RACE reads, TCRdb called clonotypes with MiXCR, one entry per CDR3 protein. The sample yields roughly 64,000 distinct CDR3 sequences, 22% seen once. The sequenced material came from memory CD4+ T cells sorted from a lymph node. Stated subset: memory CD4+ T cells, CD4+CD45RO+CD25-. These receptors all come from a female donor with breast cancer.

This clonotype was observed many times. This chain links TRBV29-1 with TRBJ2-3; D is uncertain. The CDR3 sequence is 15 residues long. CDR1 SQVTM and CDR2 ANQGSEA come from the germline V gene. V was shortened by 4 bases and J by 2 bases, with 16 bases between the two germline ends. CDR3 sequence reads: CSVVTHLRTTDTQYF. The CDR3 bases are TGCAGCGTTGTCACTCACCTCCGCACCACAGATACGCAGTATTTT.

This clonotype was picked up a small number of times. The chain employs TRBV27 and TRBJ1-2; 9 positions agree with TRBD1. CDR1 and CDR2 (germline): MNHEY, SMNVEV (reference sequence). This CDR3 has 14 residues. The V and J ends lost 5 bases and 4 bases, in that order; junction bases with no gene match: 5. Written as DNA, the CDR3 is TGTGCCAGCAGTCTTGAACAGGGGGCCTATGGCTACACCTTC. Its protein product is CASSLEQGAYGYTF.

In its sample, this clonotype was seen once. The chain has TRBV20-1 and TRBJ1-5, with a tentative D call TRBD1 (5 bases). Deletions cut 6 bases from V and 5 bases from J, with 17 bases between. CDR3 size: 14 residues. Germline V gene sequence: CDR1 DFQATT, CDR2 SNEGSKA (reference sequence). CDR3 DNA sequence: TGCAGTGCATCGACAGAGGCCAAGGATCAGCCCCAGCATTTT. It encodes CSASTEAKDQPQHF.

The CDR3 here is CASSINRGRGSPLHF. DNA of the CDR3: TGTGCCAGCAGTATAAACAGGGGGCGGGGTTCACCCCTCCACTTT. The chain joins TRBV12-3 or TRBV12-4 to TRBJ1-6; 9 nucleotides align to TRBD1. V dropped 5 bases and J dropped 9; count of bases not matched to a gene: 8. This CDR3 is built from 15 residues.

This clonotype was recorded a few times. This chain uses TRBV20-1 with TRBJ1-6, with TRBD1 matching 7 bases. The germline V gene has CDR1 DFQATT and CDR2 SNEGSKA (reference sequence). The trim removed 3 bases at V and 9 bases at J, leaving 2 bases unmatched. The CDR3 has 12 residues. CDR3 nucleotides: TGCAGTGCTAGGACAGGGTTTTCACCCCTCCACTTT. Amino acids: CSARTGFSPLHF.

The genes are TRBV12-5 and TRBJ2-5; D not resolved. The CDR3 totals 13 residues. V lost 5 bases and J 6 bases, leaving 13 bases between the germline ends. Germline V gene lookup returns CDR1 LGHNT and CDR2 FRNRAP. The CDR3 DNA reads as TGTGCTAGTGGTCCGCCCGTAGGTAAGACCCAGTACTTC. It codes for CASGPPVGKTQYF.

As to this clonotype: One end of the junction does not line up with germline, which may come from a read error. The V call is TRBV7-8, the J call TRBJ2-7; D is ambiguous. The CDR3 runs 12 residues. Germline CDR1 SGHVS, CDR2 FQNEAQ. The CDR3 DNA follows: TGTGCCAGCAGCTCCGCTACGAGCGAGCAGAACTTC. Encoded protein: CASSSATSEQNF.

This clonotype has ten or more counts. The genes are TRBV7-8 and TRBJ2-3, with no clear D. Trimming cost V 5 bases and J 2 bases, with 11 bases left between them. Germline V lookup: CDR1 SGHVS, CDR2 FQNEAQ. This CDR3 region has 14 residues. The CDR3 loop is CASSPTSLTDTQYF. CDR3 bases: TGTGCCAGCAGCCCAACCTCACTCACAGATACGCAGTATTTT.

This clonotype has more than one count but fewer than ten. The chain has TRBV5-1 and TRBJ1-2; 11 bases are a match to TRBD1. Germline CDR1 is SGHRS and CDR2 is YFSETQ. Trimming cost V 4 bases and J 8 bases; bases outside gene matches: 10. The CDR3 runs to 15 residues. CDR3 nucleotide sequence: TGCGCCAGCAGCCAACGGACAGGGGGCTCGTGGGGCTACACCTTC. Residues: CASSQRTGGSWGYTF.

The gene calls are TRBV20-1 and TRBJ2-1; D may be TRBD1 (5 bases). The germline V gene has CDR1 DFQATT and CDR2 SNEGSKA (reference sequence). Trimming cost V 7 bases and J 11 bases, with 18 bases left between them. CDR3 length: 12 residues. This chain's CDR3 is CSVRAGSTQQFF. In nucleotides, the CDR3 is TGCAGTGTGCGAGCAGGGTCCACTCAGCAGTTCTTC.

This clonotype was seen more than once but under ten times. This chain links TRBV20-1 with TRBJ2-4; TRBD1 matches 7 bases. The CDR3 length is 14 residues. V was pared by 1 base and J by 4 bases, with 4 bases of the junction left unmatched. From germline, CDR1 is DFQATT and CDR2 SNEGSKA (reference sequence). CDR3 sequence reads: CSARAGQDKNIQYF. The CDR3 DNA follows: TGCAGTGCTAGAGCCGGACAGGATAAAAACATTCAGTACTTC.

The chain links TRBV10-3 to TRBJ2-3; D may be TRBD1 (6 bases). V was shortened by 5 bases and J by 2 bases, with 11 bases between the two germline ends. Germline loops: CDR1 ENHRY, CDR2 SYGVKD. The CDR3 consists of 14 residues. CDR3 in amino acids: CAISTGQTTDTQYF. The CDR3 coding sequence is TGTGCCATCAGTACCGGACAGACCACAGATACGCAGTATTTT.

Many counts were recorded for this clonotype. The rearrangement joins TRBV6-6 to TRBJ1-1; D gene uncertain. The CDR3 length is 13 residues. CDR1 and CDR2 (germline): MNHNY, SVGAGI (reference sequence). The V end was cut by 2 bases, the J end by 5 bases, with 9 bases between. Here the CDR3 DNA reads TGTGCCAGCAGTTACATGTCGGCGACTGAAGCTTTCTTT. This translates into CASSYMSATEAFF.

This clonotype turned up a few times. V and J are TRBV14 and TRBJ2-7; no firm D call. The CDR3 covers 13 residues. CDR1 is SGHDN, CDR2 FVKESK, per germline. Deletions cut 6 bases from V and 3 bases from J, with 12 bases between. For the CDR3, the DNA is TGTGCCAGCAGACAGAACCTCAACTACGAGCAGTACTTC. Residues: CASRQNLNYEQYF.

This clonotype came up many times. The gene calls are TRBV6-5 and TRBJ2-1, with D unresolved. CDR3 size: 15 residues. Germline V lookup: CDR1 MNHEY, CDR2 SVGAGI. V was clipped by 5 bases and J by 4 bases, with 15 bases between them. The CDR3 DNA reads TGTGCCAGCAGTCCCGGATTTAATACGTACAATGAGCAGTTCTTC. It translates to CASSPGFNTYNEQFF.